The subject of this entry is one TCR beta chain. Its antigen is unidentified. TCRdb reanalysed the reads using MiXCR and keeps one entry per CDR3 protein. The table lists around 490,000 distinct CDR3 sequences, 26% of them singletons. CDR1 and CDR2 from the germline V gene are DFQATT and SNEGSKA (reference sequence). The V and J ends lost 6 bases and 4 bases respectively, with 13 bases between them. The CDR3 contains 13 residues. This sample was taken from a study of T cell repertoires in cytomegalovirus infection. Study at large: CMV infection and matching HLA type were both indicated by public TCR beta signatures. Study results and limitations: Identification of carriers of CMV plus the relevant HLA was achieved through cumulative public TCR beta family frequency. CMV-specific TCR beta clonotypes restricted by HLA-C were the ones dominating the ex vivo response.

V gene TRBV20-1 combines with J gene TRBJ1-3, with D tentatively TRBD1 (5 bases). This receptor was taken from a human donor in good health (CMV status not recorded). Some clones in this sample may be carry-over from other donors' samples. Sequenced sample: PBMCs. DNA of the CDR3: TGCAGTGCCACTTCAGGGAGAGGAAACACCATATATTTT. This gives the protein CSATSGRGNTIYF.